These 32 T cell receptor beta chains originate from one sample sequenced in a study of T cell changes during pregnancy in multiple sclerosis. Profiling relied on immunoSEQ multiplex PCR, and the TCRdb table lists in-frame clones only, not all of them. Among just under 50,000 clones, around 90% were seen once, and the ten largest hold roughly 10%. The sample consisted of CD8+ T cells from peripheral blood mononuclear cells, taken after pregnancy. The receptors derive from a female donor with multiple sclerosis, enrolled in a pregnancy study.

This clone occurred many times. This chain connects TRBV6-6 to TRBJ1-2; no firm D call. Germline V gives CDR1 MNHNY, CDR2 SVGAGI (reference sequence). The CDR3 loop spans 13 amino acids. The ends were cut back, 2 bases at V and 6 bases at J, with 10 bases in the middle. Written as DNA, the CDR3 is TGTGCCAGCAGTTACGGGAGCGCGGATGGCTACACCTTC. Translated, it gives CASSYGSADGYTF.

The V call is TRBV4-1, the J call TRBJ1-6; 9 bases are shared with TRBD1. The germline gives CDR1 MGHRA, CDR2 YSYEKL. The ends lost 4 bases at V and 10 bases at J; junction bases unmatched: 14. The CDR3 contains 17 residues. CDR3 coding DNA: TGCGCCAGCAGCCCTGTATTCCCGGGACAGGGTTGGTCACCCCTCCACTTT. This gives the protein CASSPVFPGQGWSPLHF.

For the CDR3, the DNA is TGTGCCAGCACCTCCGACAGGGAGTTGTACGAGCAGTACTTC. It is translated as CASTSDRELYEQYF. The chain combines TRBV6-5 with TRBJ2-7; 7 nucleotides align to TRBD1. The junction had 10 bases not matched to a gene; V was cut back by 7 bases and J by 4 bases. CDR1 and CDR2 (germline): MNHEY, SVGAGI. The CDR3 is 14 amino acids.

In its sample, this clone was seen a few times. The J gene is TRBJ1-1, the V gene TRBV6-5; the D is unclear. V lost 2 bases and J lost 8, with 9 bases in between. The germline CDR1 and CDR2 sequences are MNHEY and SVGAGI. This CDR3 comprises 12 residues. The CDR3 here is CASSYGQTEAFF. Here the CDR3 DNA reads TGTGCCAGCAGTTACGGGCAGACGGAAGCTTTCTTT.

V is TRBV4-1 and J is TRBJ2-2; 8 bases are shared with TRBD1. Trimming removed 0 bases from V and 4 bases from J; junction bases left unmatched: 1. The CDR3 spans 15 residues. Germline CDR1 and CDR2: MGHRA and YSYEKL. CDR3 in DNA: TGCGCCAGCAGCCAAGAACAGGGGGTCACCGGGGAGCTGTTTTTT. Residues: CASSQEQGVTGELFF.

The rearrangement joins TRBV6-5 to TRBJ1-6; 8 nucleotides align to TRBD1. The CDR3 is made up of 14 amino acids. The V and J ends lost 6 bases and 10 bases, in that order; junction bases with no gene match: 8. Germline V CDR1 and CDR2: MNHEY, SVGAGI. As DNA, the CDR3 is TGTGCCAGCAGCCTTGGACAGGGATTCTCACCCCTCCACTTT. Its translation is CASSLGQGFSPLHF.

V is TRBV6-5 and J is TRBJ1-2; D unresolved. V was pared by 4 bases and J by 4 bases, with 10 bases between. Germline V gene sequence: CDR1 MNHEY, CDR2 SVGAGI. The CDR3 sequence is 13 residues long. The CDR3, as DNA: TGTGCCAGCAGTTTGTACGGTGCCTATGGCTACACCTTC. Its protein product is CASSLYGAYGYTF.

The gene calls are TRBV5-6 and TRBJ2-7; a weak D match, TRBD2 (7 bases). In germline, CDR1 is SGHDT, CDR2 YYEEEE. The CDR3 covers 12 residues. Trimming pared 4 bases from V and 7 bases from J, leaving 12 bases between. CDR3 amino acids: CASSPGGLEQYF. The CDR3 region has the DNA TGTGCCAGCAGCCCCGGGGGGCTTGAGCAGTACTTC. Full variable domain (remainder filled in from reference TRBV5-6 and TRBJ2-7): DAGVTQSPTHLIKTRGQQVTLRCSPKSGHDTVSWYQQALGQGPQFIFQYYEEEERQRGNFPDRFSGHQFPNYSSELNVNALLLGDSALYLCASSPGGLEQYFGPGTRLTVT.

The rearrangement uses TRBV5-4 and TRBJ1-2, with 9 bases aligning to TRBD1. The CDR3 has 15 residues. V dropped 1 base and J dropped 4; count of bases not matched to a gene: 5. Per the germline V gene, CDR1 is SGHNT and CDR2 is YYREEE (reference sequence). The CDR3 sequence: CASSLLQGAGYGYTF. The CDR3 DNA reads as TGTGCCAGCAGCTTGTTACAGGGGGCCGGCTATGGCTACACCTTC.

The J gene is TRBJ2-2, the V gene TRBV27; 14 nucleotides match TRBD2. The germline V gene has CDR1 MNHEY and CDR2 SMNVEV (reference sequence). The CDR3 is made up of 17 amino acids. Trimming took 3 bases from V and 1 from J; bases not matched to a gene: 1. The CDR3 nucleotides read TGTGCCAGCAGTTTTGGACTAGCGGGGGGGAACACCGGGGAGCTGTTTTTT. It yields the protein CASSFGLAGGNTGELFF.

This sequence joins TRBV6-4 and TRBJ2-3; 7 nucleotides agree with TRBD1. CDR1 is MRHNA, CDR2 SNTAGT, per germline. V was pared by 4 bases and J by 4 bases, with 8 bases of the junction left unmatched. This CDR3 comprises 15 residues. CDR3 sequence (DNA): TGTGCCAGCAGTGTTTCAACAGGGACAGCAGATACGCAGTATTTT. It is translated as CASSVSTGTADTQYF.

This clone was recorded a few times. J is TRBJ1-6 and V is TRBV5-4, with D possibly matching TRBD1 (6 bases). Trimming pared 0 bases from V and 8 bases from J, leaving 9 bases between. Germline CDR1 reads SGHNT; CDR2 reads YYREEE (reference sequence). The CDR3 spans 14 residues. CDR3 sequence: CASSLDRADSPLHF. For the CDR3, the DNA is TGTGCCAGCAGCTTGGACAGGGCGGATTCACCCCTCCACTTT.

The chain employs TRBV5-1 and TRBJ2-7, with 7 bases lining up with TRBD2. Germline trimming cut 4 bases from V and 2 bases from J; bases unmatched to any gene: 15. The CDR3 has 17 amino acids. Per the germline V gene, CDR1 is SGHRS and CDR2 is YFSETQ. The DNA of the CDR3 is TGCGCCAGCAGCCCGATCGAAGGGCTAGCGGTGGCCTACGAGCAGTACTTC. It specifies CASSPIEGLAVAYEQYF.

This chain uses TRBV13 with TRBJ2-1, with 9 bases identical to TRBD2. The ends lost 1 base at V and 3 bases at J; junction bases unmatched: 4. The CDR3 spans 16 residues. Germline V gene sequence: CDR1 PRHDT, CDR2 FYEKMQ (reference sequence). CDR3 bases: TGTGCCAGCAGCTTAGAGTGGCGGGGGGGCTACAATGAGCAGTTCTTC. It codes for CASSLEWRGGYNEQFF.

This clone occurred once. V usage is TRBV5-8 and J usage is TRBJ1-4, with 7 positions matching TRBD1. J gave up 3 bases and V 6 bases, and 8 bases lay outside the gene matches. This CDR3 spans 15 amino acids. Germline values: CDR1 SGHTS, CDR2 YDEGEE. The CDR3 nucleotides read TGTGCCAGCATCCTCTTCAGGGGGTCTAATGAAAAACTGTTTTTT. This gives the protein CASILFRGSNEKLFF.

The rearrangement uses TRBV4-2 and TRBJ2-7; a possible D gene is TRBD2 (6 bases). The germline V gene has CDR1 LGHNA and CDR2 YNFKEQ. The CDR3 totals 15 residues. The V end lost 1 base, the J end lost 0 bases, and 10 bases lay between the germline ends. The CDR3 region has the DNA TGTGCCAGCAGCCAAGCATTAGCGGACTCCTACGAGCAGTACTTC. Its translation: CASSQALADSYEQYF.

The chain combines TRBV2 with TRBJ2-7; possible D gene TRBD2, 6 bases. The germline gives CDR1 SNHLY, CDR2 FYNNEI. The CDR3 is 10 amino acids. V was pared by 11 bases and J by 3 bases, with 8 bases between. The CDR3 DNA sequence: TGTGCCGGGGGGAGCTACGAGCAGTACTTC. Amino acids: CAGGSYEQYF.

In DNA form, the CDR3 reads TGTGCCAGCAGCCCCCAACCGGGACAGGGGGCCTACGAGCAGTACTTC. Its protein product is CASSPQPGQGAYEQYF. The rearrangement joins TRBV7-2 to TRBJ2-7; 11 bases are shared with TRBD1. V dropped 5 bases and J dropped 2; count of bases not matched to a gene: 8. Germline-derived CDR1 and CDR2 are SGHTA and FQGNSA. The CDR3 is 16 amino acids.

The genes are TRBV6-5 and TRBJ1-2, with D hard to call. Germline CDR1 and CDR2: MNHEY and SVGAGI. V lost 2 bases and J 5 bases, leaving 15 bases between the germline ends. This CDR3 is 15 amino acids long. The CDR3 nucleotides read TGTGCCAGCAGTTACGATGCGGGCCTGGGATATGGCTACACCTTC. It codes for CASSYDAGLGYGYTF.

This chain links TRBV7-8 with TRBJ1-1; weak D call: TRBD1 (5 bases). V was clipped by 5 bases and J by 0 bases, with 10 bases between them. CDR1 is SGHVS and CDR2 is FQNEAQ in the germline V gene. The CDR3 extends over 14 amino acids. CDR3 residues: CASSLRGMNTEAFF. In DNA form, the CDR3 reads TGTGCCAGCAGCCTACGGGGGATGAACACTGAAGCTTTCTTT.

The rearrangement links TRBV7-8 to TRBJ2-1; 8 bases fit TRBD2. In germline, CDR1 is SGHVS, CDR2 FQNEAQ. The CDR3 extends over 15 amino acids. The J segment lost 4 bases and the V segment lost 4 bases, leaving 6 bases of the junction unmatched. In DNA, the CDR3 is TGTGCCAGCAGCTCTGTGGCGGGGGGTTACAATGAGCAGTTCTTC. This codes for CASSSVAGGYNEQFF.

The gene calls are TRBV7-8 and TRBJ2-5; D possibly corresponds to TRBD1 (5 bases). The CDR3 has 15 amino acids. V lost 5 bases and J lost 1, with 14 bases in between. Germline V gene lookup returns CDR1 SGHVS and CDR2 FQNEAQ. CDR3: CASSVTQGLQETQYF. In DNA form, the CDR3 reads TGTGCCAGCAGCGTCACCCAGGGTCTCCAAGAGACCCAGTACTTC.

This chain joins TRBV6-4 and TRBJ2-1; possible D gene TRBD2, 5 bases. CDR1 is MRHNA and CDR2 is SNTAGT in the germline V gene. Trimming left V 6 bases short and J 6 bases short, with 12 bases between. The CDR3 is 13 residues long. DNA of the CDR3: TGTGCCAGCAGCCTAGCCCCGGCCAATGAGCAGTTCTTC. Translation gives CASSLAPANEQFF.

The J gene is TRBJ2-3, the V gene TRBV7-8, with TRBD2 matching 14 bases. The V gene's germline CDR1 is SGHVS and CDR2 FQNEAQ. Trimming removed 4 bases from V and 4 bases from J; junction bases left unmatched: 13. The CDR3 covers 19 residues. CDR3: CASSSRLAGGPRAADTQYF. Here the CDR3 DNA reads TGTGCCAGCAGCTCGAGACTAGCGGGGGGGCCGCGGGCGGCAGATACGCAGTATTTT.

This chain connects TRBV6-5 to TRBJ2-7; 11 bases fit TRBD1. In germline, CDR1 is MNHEY, CDR2 SVGAGI. This CDR3 is 14 amino acids long. V was clipped by 6 bases and J by 6 bases; unmatched bases: 7. DNA of the CDR3: TGTGCCAGCAGCCAAGGGACAGGGGGACCCGAGCAGTACTTC. It specifies CASSQGTGGPEQYF.

The CDR3 nucleotides read TGTGCCAGCAGTTTATGGGGACGGGACACCACTTCACCCCTCCACTTT. Its protein product is CASSLWGRDTTSPLHF. The chain joins TRBV28 to TRBJ1-6; D may be TRBD1 (6 bases). This CDR3 has 16 amino acids. Germline V gives CDR1 MDHEN, CDR2 SYDVKM. V was shortened by 0 bases and J by 9 bases, with 15 bases between the two germline ends.

This CDR3 reads CAFWEGSDGYTF. The CDR3 region has the DNA TGTGCCTTCTGGGAGGGGTCGGACGGCTACACCTTC. The chain links TRBV30 to TRBJ1-2; possibly TRBD1 for D (5 bases). This CDR3 is 12 amino acids long. Germline V gene sequence: CDR1 GTSNPN, CDR2 SVGIG (reference sequence). The V end lost 7 bases, the J end lost 8 bases, and 17 bases lay between the germline ends.

CDR3 coding DNA: TGTGCCAGCAGCGTACAGACAGGGATGGGTGAAAAACTGTTTTTT. Protein sequence: CASSVQTGMGEKLFF. This chain uses TRBV9 with TRBJ1-4; 7 bases match TRBD1. Per germline, CDR1 SGDLS and CDR2 YYNGEE. The CDR3 runs 15 residues. Germline trimming cut 1 base from V and 7 bases from J; bases unmatched to any gene: 7.

The J gene is TRBJ2-2, the V gene TRBV5-1; 10 bases match TRBD1. The germline V gene has CDR1 SGHRS and CDR2 YFSETQ. The CDR3 runs 16 residues. The V and J ends lost 0 bases and 5 bases, in that order; junction bases with no gene match: 4. The DNA for the CDR3 is TGCGCCAGCAGCTTGGCCCCGGGACAGGGGACCGGGGAGCTGTTTTTT. It specifies CASSLAPGQGTGELFF.

The chain links TRBV7-9 to TRBJ1-3; D perhaps matches TRBD1 (6 bases). This CDR3 has 15 residues. The V end was cut by 5 bases, the J end by 2 bases, with 13 bases between. CDR1 and CDR2 (germline): SEHNR, FQNEAQ (reference sequence). For the CDR3, the DNA is TGTGCCAGCAGCCCCACAGGGTTTGCTGGAAACACCATATATTTT. Translating gives CASSPTGFAGNTIYF. Full variable domain (remainder filled in from reference TRBV7-9 and TRBJ1-3): DTGVSQNPRHKITKRGQNVTFRCDPISEHNRLYWYRQTLGQGPEFLTYFQNEAQLEKSRLLSDRFSAERPKGSFSTLEIQRTEQGDSAMYLCASSPTGFAGNTIYFGEGSWLTVV.

The CDR3 sequence is CASSLSGRDYGYTF. In DNA form, the CDR3 reads TGTGCCAGCAGTTTATCCGGGCGGGACTATGGCTACACCTTC. V is TRBV27 and J is TRBJ1-2; D not certain. The CDR3 spans 14 residues. Germline-derived CDR1 and CDR2 are MNHEY and SMNVEV (reference sequence). Trimming took 0 bases from V and 3 from J, leaving 8 bases between them.

The chain recombines TRBV4-1 with TRBJ2-7; possible D gene TRBD2, 5 bases. The CDR3 extends over 15 amino acids. CDR1 is MGHRA, CDR2 YSYEKL, per germline. V lost 1 base to trimming and J lost 0 bases, with 10 bases between them. CDR3 nucleotide sequence: TGCGCCAGCAGCCAAGGGCTAGCCGGCTCCTACGAGCAGTACTTC. This gives the protein CASSQGLAGSYEQYF.